This is a list of T cell receptor beta chains from one sample in a study of blood T cell repertoires in COVID-19. Here immunoSEQ multiplex PCR was the method, and the copy in TCRdb shows in-frame clones only, minus some. Of approximately 100,000 clones in the sample, roughly 85% are singletons; the top ten hold under 3.5%. Sequencing input: PBMCs or T cells enriched from blood (not recorded which). These receptors came from a woman in her fifties or sixties who had recovered from COVID-19. The CDR3 runs from the conserved cysteine through the conserved F or W. Part of the rows lack a size; the others show once, few, many or a class for expanded clones.

CDR3aa: CASSQTVFQETQYF
j_gene: TRBJ2-5
len: 14
v_gene: TRBV4-1
abundance: NA

CDR3aa: CASSQDSGYNYGYTF
j_gene: TRBJ1-2
len: 15
v_gene: TRBV3-1/TRBV3-2
abundance: NA

CDR3aa: CASSQGGLGSYEQYF
j_gene: TRBJ2-7
len: 15
v_gene: TRBV4-1
abundance: few

CDR3aa: CASSQERRSYGYTF
j_gene: TRBJ1-2
len: 14
v_gene: TRBV3-1/TRBV3-2
abundance: NA

CDR3aa: CASSQASEQFF
j_gene: TRBJ2-1
len: 11
v_gene: TRBV4-1
abundance: NA

CDR3aa: CASSSNYRGRLGNQPQHF
j_gene: TRBJ1-5
len: 18
v_gene: TRBV7-9
abundance: NA

CDR3aa: CASSELGVSGNTIYF
j_gene: TRBJ1-3
len: 15
v_gene: TRBV25-1
abundance: NA

CDR3aa: CASSLVGLAGGGGTQYF
j_gene: TRBJ2-5
len: 17
v_gene: TRBV28
abundance: NA

CDR3aa: CASTPGTGVEKLFF
j_gene: TRBJ1-4
len: 14
v_gene: TRBV27
abundance: NA

CDR3aa: CASSPRGGRSNSPLHF
j_gene: TRBJ1-6
len: 16
v_gene: TRBV28
abundance: once

CDR3aa: CASSYDRGVNMNTEAFF
j_gene: TRBJ1-1
len: 17
v_gene: TRBV5-1
abundance: NA

CDR3aa: CASSEGGSSYNEQFF
j_gene: TRBJ2-1
len: 15
v_gene: TRBV10-2
abundance: NA

CDR3aa: CASSFGTGSYEQYF
j_gene: TRBJ2-7
len: 14
v_gene: TRBV5-1
abundance: NA

CDR3aa: CASSFPGGTNEQFF
j_gene: TRBJ2-1
len: 14
v_gene: TRBV7-3
abundance: NA

CDR3aa: CASTLRDRELETQYF
j_gene: TRBJ2-5
len: 15
v_gene: TRBV6-5
abundance: once

CDR3aa: CASRADRWNTEAFF
j_gene: TRBJ1-1
len: 14
v_gene: TRBV5-4
abundance: NA

CDR3aa: CASTPRAGYGYTF
j_gene: TRBJ1-2
len: 13
v_gene: TRBV28
abundance: NA

CDR3aa: CASSLDPPSGSRNNEQFF
j_gene: TRBJ2-1
len: 18
v_gene: TRBV7-6
abundance: NA

CDR3aa: CASSHRVYTGELFF
j_gene: TRBJ2-2
len: 14
v_gene: TRBV13
abundance: NA

CDR3aa: CAISGQGGETQYF
j_gene: TRBJ2-5
len: 13
v_gene: TRBV10-3
abundance: NA

CDR3aa: CASSSPGGRPVEKLFF
j_gene: TRBJ1-4
len: 16
v_gene: TRBV5-8
abundance: NA

CDR3aa: CASSRKLAGGATSTDTQYF
j_gene: TRBJ2-3
len: 19
v_gene: TRBV19
abundance: NA

CDR3aa: CASSQGGQGVQPQHF
j_gene: TRBJ1-5
len: 15
v_gene: TRBV3-1/TRBV3-2
abundance: NA

CDR3aa: CASGLGSGVLGEQFF
j_gene: TRBJ2-1
len: 15
v_gene: TRBV7-3
abundance: NA

CDR3aa: CASSSGFLGTEAFF
j_gene: TRBJ1-1
len: 14
v_gene: TRBV28
abundance: NA

CDR3aa: CASSQVRWGDEETQYF
j_gene: TRBJ2-5
len: 16
v_gene: TRBV4-1
abundance: NA

CDR3aa: CASSIAGRPSGTDTQYF
j_gene: TRBJ2-3
len: 17
v_gene: TRBV2
abundance: NA

CDR3aa: CSALDSMNTEAFF
j_gene: TRBJ1-1
len: 13
v_gene: TRBV29-1
abundance: NA

CDR3aa: CASSLSVPGSSPLHF
j_gene: TRBJ1-6
len: 15
v_gene: TRBV5-1
abundance: NA